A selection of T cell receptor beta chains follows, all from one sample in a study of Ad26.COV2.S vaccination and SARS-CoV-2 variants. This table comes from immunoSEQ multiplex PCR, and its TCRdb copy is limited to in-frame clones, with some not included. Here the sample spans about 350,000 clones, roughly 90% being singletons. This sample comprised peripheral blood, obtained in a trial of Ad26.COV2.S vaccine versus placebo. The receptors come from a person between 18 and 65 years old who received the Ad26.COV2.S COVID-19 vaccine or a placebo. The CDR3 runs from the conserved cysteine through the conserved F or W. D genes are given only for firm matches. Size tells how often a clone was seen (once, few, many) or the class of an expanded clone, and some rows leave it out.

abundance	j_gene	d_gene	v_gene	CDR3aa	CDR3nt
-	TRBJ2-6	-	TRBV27	CASSLLGAGANVLTF	TGTGCCAGCAGTTTATTAGGGGCTGGGGCCAACGTCCTGACTTTC
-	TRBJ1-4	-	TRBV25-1	CASSELGREKLFF	TGTGCCAGCAGTGAATTGGGGAGGGAAAAACTGTTTTTT
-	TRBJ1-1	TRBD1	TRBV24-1	CATSDFLLHGQGAVGAFF	TGTGCCACCAGTGATTTTTTATTGCACGGACAGGGGGCGGTGGGAGCTTTCTTT
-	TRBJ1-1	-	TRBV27	CASSPLGTEAFF	TGTGCCAGCAGTCCGCTGGGCACTGAAGCTTTCTTT
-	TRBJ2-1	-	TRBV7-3	CASSLYPGTSSYNEQFF	TGTGCCAGCAGCCTATACCCGGGCACCTCCTCCTACAATGAGCAGTTCTTC
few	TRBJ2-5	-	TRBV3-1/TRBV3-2	CASSQQSKETQYF	TGTGCCAGCAGCCAACAGTCCAAAGAGACCCAGTACTTC
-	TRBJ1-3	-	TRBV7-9	CASSSLGTVGNTIYF	TGTGCCAGCAGCTCCCTAGGGACGGTTGGAAACACCATATATTTT
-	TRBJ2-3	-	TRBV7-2	CASSLSVADTQYF	TGTGCCAGCAGCTTAAGCGTGGCGGATACGCAGTATTTT
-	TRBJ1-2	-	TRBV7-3	CASSLTSGRGYTF	TGTGCCAGCAGCTTAACGTCGGGTCGCGGCTACACCTTC
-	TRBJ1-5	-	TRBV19	CASSIAGGQVQPQHF	TGTGCCAGTAGTATAGCGGGGGGACAAGTGCAGCCCCAGCATTTT
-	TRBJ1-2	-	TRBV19	CASSIVGRNYGYTF	TGTGCCAGTAGTATAGTAGGCCGGAACTATGGCTACACCTTC
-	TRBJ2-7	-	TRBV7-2	CASSLRGNLGYEQYF	TGTGCCAGCAGCTTAAGAGGGAACTTGGGCTACGAGCAGTACTTC
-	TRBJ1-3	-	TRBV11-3	CASSSGISGNTIYF	TGTGCCAGCAGCTCTGGGATCTCTGGAAACACCATATATTTT
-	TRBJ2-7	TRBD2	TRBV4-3	CASSQEAGGVEQYF	TGCGCCAGCAGCCAGGAAGCGGGAGGGGTCGAGCAGTACTTC
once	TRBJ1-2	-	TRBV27	CASSLRENYGYTF	TGTGCCAGCAGTCTACGGGAAAACTATGGCTACACCTTC
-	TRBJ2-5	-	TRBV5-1	CASTGGSGETQYF	TGCGCCAGCACCGGGGGTTCAGGGGAGACCCAGTACTTC
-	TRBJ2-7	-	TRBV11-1	CASSLKYEQYF	TGTGCCAGCAGCTTGAAATACGAGCAGTACTTC
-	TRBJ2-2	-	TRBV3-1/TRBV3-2	CASSQVPNTGELFF	TGTGCCAGCAGCCAAGTCCCGAACACCGGGGAGCTGTTTTTT
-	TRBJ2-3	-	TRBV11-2	CASSLDLFDVDTQYF	TGTGCCAGCAGCTTAGATCTTTTTGATGTAGATACGCAGTATTTT
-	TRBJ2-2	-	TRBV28	CASSRGWANTGELFF	TGTGCCAGCTCAAGGGGCTGGGCGAACACCGGGGAGCTGTTTTTT
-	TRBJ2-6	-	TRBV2	CASSESPGSGANVLTF	TGTGCCAGCAGTGAATCTCCCGGGTCTGGGGCCAACGTCCTGACTTTC
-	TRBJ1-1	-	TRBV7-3	CASSLTKLTGRPTEAFF	TGTGCCAGCAGCTTAACCAAACTAACGGGACGTCCTACTGAAGCTTTCTTT
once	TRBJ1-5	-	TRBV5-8	CASSLVRIQMGSNQPQHF	TGTGCCAGCAGCTTGGTCAGAATACAGATGGGCAGCAATCAGCCCCAGCATTTT
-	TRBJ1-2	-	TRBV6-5	CASSYRAGHGYTF	TGTGCCAGCAGTTACCGGGCAGGGCATGGCTACACCTTC
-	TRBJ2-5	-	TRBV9	CASSATGTETQYF	TGTGCCAGCAGCGCGACAGGTACAGAGACCCAGTACTTC
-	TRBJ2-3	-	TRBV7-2	CASSQDSAADTQYF	TGTGCCAGCAGCCAGGACAGCGCCGCAGATACGCAGTATTTT
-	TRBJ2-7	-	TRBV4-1	CASSQVSGDIYEQYF	TGCGCCAGCAGCCAAGTTTCAGGCGACATCTACGAGCAGTACTTC
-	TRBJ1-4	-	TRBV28	CASLQGGEKLFF	TGTGCCAGCCTTCAAGGGGGTGAAAAACTGTTTTTT
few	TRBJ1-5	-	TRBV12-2	CASRRAPPSSCNQPQHF	TGTGCAAGTCGACGAGCCCCCCCCAGTTCCTGCAATCAGCCCCAGCATTTT
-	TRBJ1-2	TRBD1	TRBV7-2	CASSPRTGGDYGYTF	TGTGCCAGCAGCCCCCGGACAGGGGGCGACTATGGCTACACCTTC
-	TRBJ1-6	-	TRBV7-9	CASSPQTVNNSPLHF	TGTGCCAGCAGCCCCCAAACCGTTAATAATTCACCCCTCCACTTT
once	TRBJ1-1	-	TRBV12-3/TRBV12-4	CASSYPGAEAFF	TGTGCCAGCAGTTACCCCGGGGCAGAAGCTTTCTTT
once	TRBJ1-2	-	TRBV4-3	CASSQEPETYGYTF	TGCGCCAGCAGCCAAGAACCTGAGACATATGGCTACACCTTC
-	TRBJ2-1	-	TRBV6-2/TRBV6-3	CASSFGTLLTDEQFF	TGTGCCAGCAGTTTCGGGACTCTCCTGACAGATGAGCAGTTCTTC
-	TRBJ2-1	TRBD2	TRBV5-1	CASSLAGTSGQEQFF	TGCGCCAGCAGCTTGGCCGGGACTAGCGGACAAGAGCAGTTCTTC
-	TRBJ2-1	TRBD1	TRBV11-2	CASSRTGNYNEQFF	TGTGCCAGCAGCCGGACAGGGAACTACAATGAGCAGTTCTTC
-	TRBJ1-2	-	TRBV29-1	CSVGAPGDGYTF	TGCAGCGTTGGGGCTCCCGGGGATGGCTACACCTTC
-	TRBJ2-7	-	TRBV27	CASSLRGSYEQYF	TGTGCCAGCAGTTTACGGGGTTCCTACGAGCAGTACTTC
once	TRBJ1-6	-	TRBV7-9	CASSPLRGRVNSPLHF	TGTGCCAGCAGCCCACTCAGGGGAAGGGTGAATTCACCCCTCCACTTT
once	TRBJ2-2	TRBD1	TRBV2	CASDRGRGGELFF	TGTGCCAGCGACAGGGGGCGCGGCGGGGAGCTGTTTTTT
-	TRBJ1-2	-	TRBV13	CASSFREVVNGYTF	TGTGCCAGCAGCTTTCGTGAGGTCGTCAATGGCTACACCTTC
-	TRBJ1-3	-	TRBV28	CASSILTGSSGNTIYF	TGTGCCAGCAGTATCCTTACAGGGAGCTCTGGAAACACCATATATTTT